This T cell receptor beta chain was sequenced in a study of a mutant IDH1 vaccine in newly diagnosed glioma. Study at large: Patients' prior therapy spanned radiotherapy, temozolomide, or both; most underwent both.

Note on this clone: The antigen remains undetermined.

Assay used: immunoSEQ multiplex PCR; TCRdb lists only in-frame clones, some missing. The sample lists approximately 80,000 clones; approximately 75% were seen once. V lost 0 bases and J 8 bases, leaving 19 bases between the germline ends. The CDR3 contains 17 residues. Germline CDR1 MNHGY, CDR2 SAAAGT. Sample time point: week 47, end of study. The content of each vaccine dose was 300 ug of mutant IDH1 20-mer peptide, and topical imiquimod accompanied it. The sequence derives from a man aged 40-50 years with glioma. Material: PBMCs, obtained from a glioma patient whose treatment included an IDH1 peptide vaccine. V gene TRBV6-8 combines with J gene TRBJ1-4; D not resolved. The DNA for the CDR3 is TGTGCCAGCAGTTACTCTTCCCGACATTCGGTAGGCGAAAAACTGTTTTTT. Protein sequence: CASSYSSRHSVGEKLFF.